This is a list of T cell receptor beta chains from one sample in a study of blood T cell repertoires in COVID-19. Measured with immunoSEQ multiplex PCR; TCRdb has only the in-frame clones, and not every one. The table shows about 280,000 clones, with 75% to 85% occurring only once. Sequencing was performed on peripheral blood. The receptors shown here come from a middle-aged man with active or convalescent COVID-19. Both conserved end residues are part of each CDR3. The order of the fields is D gene, J gene, clone size, V gene, CDR3 protein, CDR3 DNA. A D gene is named only where the DNA matches it firmly. Clone sizes are given selectively: once, few, many, or a class where the clone is expanded.

D: TRBD2
J: TRBJ2-3
size: .
V: TRBV6-5
CDR3: CASSSPSGRKYF
DNA: TGTGCCAGCAGTTCACCCAGCGGGAGAAAGTACTTT

D: TRBD1
J: TRBJ1-1
size: .
V: TRBV27
CDR3: CASSHRGASVAFF
DNA: TGTGCCAGCAGTCACAGGGGCGCTTCCGTAGCTTTCTTT

D: .
J: TRBJ2-7
size: .
V: TRBV5-1
CDR3: CASSLDGTNIVYEQYF
DNA: TGCGCCAGCAGCTTGGACGGGACAAACATCGTGTACGAGCAGTACTTC

D: .
J: TRBJ2-3
size: .
V: TRBV6-5
CDR3: CGTKGYSTDTQYF
DNA: TGTGGAACGAAGGGGTATTCCACAGATACGCAGTATTTT

D: .
J: TRBJ2-7
size: .
V: TRBV7-9
CDR3: CASSYSGTPTYEQYF
DNA: TGTGCCAGCAGCTACTCCGGGACACCGACCTACGAGCAGTACTTC

D: .
J: TRBJ2-1
size: medium-sized
V: TRBV21-1
CDR3: CASSKADAGAREQFF
DNA: TGTGCCAGCAGCAAAGCTGACGCGGGAGCCAGGGAGCAGTTCTTC

D: TRBD2
J: TRBJ2-1
size: .
V: TRBV4-2
CDR3: CASSQRGTSGDPSYNEQFF
DNA: TGTGCCAGCAGCCAGCGGGGCACTAGCGGTGACCCCTCCTACAATGAGCAGTTCTTC

D: TRBD1
J: TRBJ2-7
size: .
V: TRBV30
CDR3: CAWRGGQLGSYEQYF
DNA: TGTGCCTGGAGAGGGGGACAGCTTGGGTCCTACGAGCAGTACTTC

D: TRBD1
J: TRBJ2-7
size: .
V: TRBV30
CDR3: CAWRTGISLEQYF
DNA: TGTGCCTGGAGGACAGGGATCTCCCTCGAGCAGTACTTC

D: .
J: TRBJ2-1
size: once
V: TRBV10-3
CDR3: CAISGNRETYNEQFF
DNA: TGTGCCATCAGTGGGAACAGGGAAACCTACAATGAGCAGTTCTTC

D: .
J: TRBJ2-7
size: .
V: TRBV5-4
CDR3: CASRRDSSYEQYF
DNA: TGTGCCAGCAGGCGGGACAGCTCCTACGAGCAGTACTTC

D: .
J: TRBJ1-5
size: .
V: TRBV6-5
CDR3: CASRMDRNQPQHF
DNA: TGTGCCAGCAGGATGGACAGAAATCAGCCCCAGCATTTT

D: .
J: TRBJ2-1
size: .
V: TRBV5-6
CDR3: CASSLEPSSYNEQFF
DNA: TGTGCCAGCAGCTTAGAACCTAGCTCCTACAATGAGCAGTTCTTC

D: TRBD1
J: TRBJ1-5
size: .
V: TRBV6-2/TRBV6-3
CDR3: CASSYLSGQGGNQPQHF
DNA: TGTGCCAGCAGTTATTTATCGGGACAGGGAGGCAATCAGCCCCAGCATTTT

D: TRBD1
J: TRBJ2-1
size: .
V: TRBV7-3
CDR3: CASSFRGTGYDEQFF
DNA: TGTGCCAGCAGCTTTCGAGGGACAGGGTACGATGAGCAGTTCTTC

D: .
J: TRBJ1-1
size: .
V: TRBV7-9
CDR3: CASSLRPVTAEAFF
DNA: TGTGCCAGCAGCTTACGTCCTGTGACAGCTGAAGCTTTCTTT